Following are 25 T cell receptor beta chains from one sample sequenced in a study of graft-versus-host responses after intestinal transplantation. Their cognate antigens are unknown. The protocol was immunoSEQ multiplex PCR, while the TCRdb copy is restricted to in-frame clones and leaves out a portion. This table has approximately 90,000 clones, approximately 89% appearing once. Sequences were derived from unstimulated CD8+ T cells sorted from spleen or lymph node cells, sampled before transplant. Receptor source: a human donor who was the organ donor for an intestinal transplant.

The V call is TRBV11-2, the J call TRBJ2-1; possible D gene TRBD1, 5 bases. The CDR3 totals 17 residues. CDR1 SGHAT and CDR2 FQNNGV come from the germline V gene. Trimming left V 5 bases short and J 7 bases short, with 24 bases between. The CDR3 region is CASSPRAARLLGNEQFF. CDR3 in DNA: TGTGCCAGCAGCCCCAGGGCAGCCCGACTCCTGGGGAATGAGCAGTTCTTC.

The rearrangement links TRBV11-3 to TRBJ1-2; TRBD1 is a possible D gene (5 bases). The CDR3 loop spans 15 amino acids. CDR1 and CDR2 (germline): SGHNT, YENEEA. V was pared by 4 bases and J by 6 bases, with 18 bases between. CDR3 loop: CASSSFDSPGNGYTF. The CDR3 DNA reads as TGTGCCAGCAGCTCATTCGACAGCCCAGGGAATGGCTACACCTTC. Full variable domain (outside the CDR3, taken from reference TRBV11-3 and TRBJ1-2): EAGVVQSPRYKIIEKKQPVAFWCNPISGHNTLYWYLQNLGQGPELLIRYENEEAVDDSQLPKDRFSAERLKGVDSTLKIQPAELGDSAVYLCASSSFDSPGNGYTFGSGTRLTVV.

The V and J genes are TRBV27 and TRBJ2-3; D is ambiguous. The CDR3 runs to 15 residues. V was trimmed by 2 bases and J by 0 bases, leaving 9 bases between them. CDR1 MNHEY and CDR2 SMNVEV come from the germline V gene (reference sequence). This CDR3 is CASSLLSDSTDTQYF. The CDR3, as DNA: TGTGCCAGCAGTTTACTGTCAGATAGCACAGATACGCAGTATTTT.

This clone was counted a few times. V usage is TRBV7-9 and J usage is TRBJ2-7, with 12 nucleotides matching TRBD2. V shed 5 bases and J 4 bases; nucleotides not matched to a gene: 3. The CDR3 has 14 residues. Germline CDR1 SEHNR, CDR2 FQNEAQ (reference sequence). This CDR3 is CASSTTSGSYEQYF. The CDR3 bases are TGTGCCAGCAGCACGACTAGCGGGAGTTACGAGCAGTACTTC.

The chain has TRBV7-7 and TRBJ2-2; maybe TRBD1 (6 bases). Germline V CDR1 and CDR2: SSHAT, FNYEAQ (reference sequence). V lost 3 bases, J lost 1 base, and 9 bases lay in between. This CDR3 contains 15 residues. The CDR3 DNA reads as TGTGCCAGCAGCTTCGCGACAGGGAACACCGGGGAGCTGTTTTTT. As protein: CASSFATGNTGELFF.

The chain carries TRBV6-5 and TRBJ2-1, with 10 bases identical to TRBD1. The CDR3 loop spans 15 amino acids. CDR1 is MNHEY and CDR2 is SVGAGI in the germline V gene. After removal of 1 base from V and 5 bases from J, the junction contained 2 bases not matched to a gene. The CDR3 is CASSYWTGGNNEQFF. For the CDR3, the DNA is TGTGCCAGCAGTTACTGGACAGGGGGGAACAATGAGCAGTTCTTC.

This sequence joins TRBV7-3 and TRBJ2-1; tentative D call: TRBD1 (6 bases). CDR3 size: 14 residues. Germline CDR1 is SGHTA and CDR2 is FQGTGA. The V gene lost 4 bases and the J gene lost 1 base, with 8 bases spanning the gap. The CDR3 sequence: CASSYQGSYNEQFF. The CDR3 nucleotides are TGTGCCAGCAGCTATCAGGGGTCCTACAATGAGCAGTTCTTC.

The rearrangement joins TRBV6-6 to TRBJ2-7, with D hard to call. V was clipped by 8 bases and J by 2 bases, with 10 bases between them. CDR1 MNHNY and CDR2 SVGAGI come from the germline V gene (reference sequence). The CDR3 spans 12 residues. CDR3 bases: TGTGCCAGCGGCGAAGCCGCCTACGAGCAGTACTTC. Translated, it gives CASGEAAYEQYF.

This chain joins TRBV11-2 and TRBJ2-3, with D possibly being TRBD1 or TRBD2 (5 bases each). CDR3 size: 17 residues. V was shortened by 0 bases and J by 0 bases, with 13 bases between the two germline ends. The germline V gene encodes CDR1 SGHAT and CDR2 FQNNGV. CDR3 DNA sequence: TGTGCCAGCAGCTTAGACGGTTGGGGGTATAGCACAGATACGCAGTATTTT. The encoded protein is CASSLDGWGYSTDTQYF.

The chain combines TRBV2 with TRBJ1-5; perhaps TRBD1 as D (5 bases). Trimming cost V 6 bases and J 0 bases, with 9 bases left between them. This CDR3 spans 14 amino acids. Germline values: CDR1 SNHLY, CDR2 FYNNEI. CDR3 bases: TGTGCCAGCAGCGGGACTGATAGCAATCAGCCCCAGCATTTT. This gives the protein CASSGTDSNQPQHF.

The chain links TRBV7-9 to TRBJ2-2; the D is unclear. V was trimmed by 2 bases and J by 7 bases, leaving 5 bases between them. The CDR3 contains 12 residues. Germline V gene sequence: CDR1 SEHNR, CDR2 FQNEAQ (reference sequence). CDR3 amino acids: CASSLMDGELFF. The DNA for the CDR3 is TGTGCCAGCAGCTTAATGGACGGGGAGCTGTTTTTT.

The chain carries TRBV6-6 and TRBJ1-1, with D possibly matching TRBD1 (6 bases). Germline CDR1 and CDR2: MNHNY and SVGAGI (reference sequence). The length of the CDR3 is 15 residues. Trimming removed 5 bases at V and 0 bases at J, with 13 bases between. This chain's CDR3 is CASSDQQGLNTEAFF. CDR3 sequence (DNA): TGTGCCAGCAGTGACCAACAGGGCCTGAACACTGAAGCTTTCTTT.

This clone has just one count. V is TRBV6-5 and J is TRBJ2-1; D is uncertain. Germline CDR1 and CDR2: MNHEY and SVGAGI. Trimming pared 5 bases from V and 10 bases from J, leaving 15 bases between. CDR3 length equals 13 residues. The CDR3 loop reads CASSPTATGEQFF. CDR3 coding DNA: TGTGCCAGCAGTCCCACAGCGACGGGCGAGCAGTTCTTC.

The V call is TRBV6-5, the J call TRBJ2-1; 8 bases fit TRBD2. CDR1 MNHEY and CDR2 SVGAGI come from the germline V gene. The CDR3 covers 15 residues. V shed 2 bases, J shed 4 bases, and the junction held 4 bases outside the gene matches. CDR3: CASSYGAGVYNEQFF. CDR3 coding DNA: TGTGCCAGCAGTTACGGAGCGGGGGTTTACAATGAGCAGTTCTTC.

The chain uses TRBV13 and TRBJ1-1, with 8 bases aligning to TRBD1. V lost 0 bases, J lost 2 bases, and 2 bases stayed unmatched. Germline CDR1 PRHDT, CDR2 FYEKMQ (reference sequence). This CDR3 has 15 residues. The CDR3 DNA reads TGTGCCAGCAGCTTAGGGGGACAGGTTAACACTGAAGCTTTCTTT. Translation gives CASSLGGQVNTEAFF.

The chain links TRBV19 to TRBJ2-1; 10 bases map to TRBD2. The CDR3 contains 18 residues. Germline CDR1 is LNHDA and CDR2 is SQIVND (reference sequence). The V gene end was trimmed by 3 bases and the J gene end by 10 bases; junction bases not matched to a gene: 18. The DNA for the CDR3 is TGTGCCAGTAGTATTGGGGTAGCGGGAGGCTTGGGGGGAGGAGAGCAGTTCTTC. It codes for CASSIGVAGGLGGGEQFF. Combining the CDR3 with reference TRBV19 and TRBJ2-1 gives the whole variable domain DGGITQSPKYLFRKEGQNVTLSCEQNLNHDAMYWYRQDPGQGLRLIYYSQIVNDFQKGDIAEGYSVSREKKESFPLTVTSAQKNPTAFYLCASSIGVAGGLGGGEQFFGPGTRLTVL.

The gene calls are TRBV10-2 and TRBJ2-1; tentative D call: TRBD2 (7 bases). Per the germline V gene, CDR1 is WSHSY and CDR2 is SAAADI. This CDR3 is built from 18 residues. V gave up 8 bases and J gave up 2 bases, with 25 bases separating them. The CDR3 DNA follows: TGCGCCAGCGTGGGGGGGAGGCCAGGGGATTTCACCTACAATGAGCAGTTCTTC. Its translation is CASVGGRPGDFTYNEQFF.

The V gene is TRBV27, the J gene TRBJ1-1; D is ambiguous. V dropped 5 bases and J dropped 0 bases, with 7 bases sitting between them. CDR1 MNHEY and CDR2 SMNVEV come from the germline V gene (reference sequence). This CDR3 has 13 residues. The CDR3 is CASSPSLNTEAFF. In DNA, the CDR3 is TGTGCCAGCAGTCCCTCCTTGAACACTGAAGCTTTCTTT.

This chain's CDR3 is CASSGGQAWGVYTEAFF. CDR3 nucleotide sequence: TGTGCCAGCAGTGGCGGACAAGCCTGGGGAGTTTACACTGAAGCTTTCTTT. J is TRBJ1-1 and V is TRBV25-1; D possibly corresponds to TRBD1 (5 bases). CDR1 is MGHDK, CDR2 SYGVNS, per germline. The CDR3 contains 17 residues. Trimming took 4 bases from V and 3 from J, leaving 21 bases between them. Full variable domain (rest looked up from reference TRBV25-1 and TRBJ1-1): EADIYQTPRYLVIGTGKKITLECSQTMGHDKMYWYQQDPGMELHLIHYSYGVNSTEKGDLSSESTVSRIRTEHFPLTLESARPSHTSQYLCASSGGQAWGVYTEAFFGQGTRLTVV.

This clone was seen only once. This rearrangement joins TRBV9 to TRBJ2-6; D uncertain. Trimming left V 6 bases short and J 0 bases short, with 10 bases between. The germline CDR1 and CDR2 sequences are SGDLS and YYNGEE. There are 15 residues in the CDR3. CDR3 sequence (DNA): TGTGCCAGCACCTTTACCCCCTCTGGGGCCAACGTCCTGACTTTC. This translates into CASTFTPSGANVLTF. Full variable domain (rest looked up from reference TRBV9 and TRBJ2-6): DSGVTQTPKHLITATGQRVTLRCSPRSGDLSVYWYQQSLDQGLQFLIQYYNGEERAKGNILERFSAQQFPDLHSELNLSSLELGDSALYFCASTFTPSGANVLTFGAGSRLTVL.

The chain has TRBV11-2 and TRBJ2-1; D not resolved. CDR3 length: 12 amino acids. Trimming left V 2 bases short and J 10 bases short, with 9 bases between. Germline CDR1 is SGHAT and CDR2 is FQNNGV. The CDR3 here is CASSLHSVEQFF. The CDR3 DNA follows: TGTGCCAGCAGCTTACACTCGGTGGAGCAGTTCTTC.

The J gene is TRBJ2-5, the V gene TRBV5-4; 13 positions agree with TRBD2. The ends lost 3 bases at V and 4 bases at J; junction bases unmatched: 6. This CDR3 is built from 16 residues. Germline V gene sequence: CDR1 SGHNT, CDR2 YYREEE (reference sequence). CDR3 coding DNA: TGTGCCAGCAGCTCGACTAGCGGGAGGACGAGAGAGACCCAGTACTTC. It translates to CASSSTSGRTRETQYF.

This chain connects TRBV11-1 to TRBJ2-3, with 8 positions matching TRBD2. The CDR3 is made up of 16 amino acids. The V gene end was trimmed by 4 bases and the J gene end by 0 bases; junction bases not matched to a gene: 6. Germline CDR1 is SGHAT and CDR2 is FQDESV (reference sequence). The CDR3 loop reads CASSYAVAGSTDTQYF. CDR3 DNA: TGTGCCAGCAGCTACGCGGTAGCGGGGAGCACAGATACGCAGTATTTT.

This clone was counted a single time. This sequence joins TRBV2 and TRBJ2-7; D remains ambiguous. Trimming cost V 0 bases and J 2 bases, with 5 bases left between them. The CDR3 loop spans 13 amino acids. Germline V gene lookup returns CDR1 SNHLY and CDR2 FYNNEI. DNA for the CDR3: TGTGCCAGCAGTGAAGCCGAGACCTACGAGCAGTACTTC. Translating gives CASSEAETYEQYF.

The chain couples TRBV5-1 to TRBJ2-2; TRBD1 is a possible D gene (6 bases). V was trimmed by 0 bases and J by 7 bases, leaving 10 bases between them. CDR3 length: 14 amino acids. Per the germline V gene, CDR1 is SGHRS and CDR2 is YFSETQ. The CDR3 protein is CASSLGQGIGELFF. The DNA for the CDR3 is TGCGCCAGCAGCTTGGGCCAGGGGATCGGGGAGCTGTTTTTT.